Described below is a single T cell receptor beta chain sequence and its context. Clones were sequenced by immunoSEQ multiplex PCR, and TCRdb holds only the in-frame ones, with some missing. This repertoire shows approximately 41,000 clones, more than 80% found once; its top ten account for less than 0.7%. The entry originates in a study of OX40 agonist ivuxolimab in advanced cancers. Germline values: CDR1 MNHEY, CDR2 SVGAGI. V lost 6 bases to trimming and J lost 5 bases, with 11 bases between them. The CDR3 is 13 residues long. This clonotype was sampled from an adult with an advanced solid tumor such as melanoma, head and neck, liver or kidney cancer. Sequences were derived from CD4+ or CD8+ T cells sorted from blood, sampled in a trial of the OX40 agonist ivuxolimab. This chain connects TRBV6-5 to TRBJ1-5; tentatively, D is TRBD1 (5 bases). CDR3 bases: TGTGCCAGCAGAGCGACAGCGGATCAGCCCCAGCATTTT. Its translation is CASRATADQPQHF.